The present T cell receptor (beta chain) was sequenced within a study of blood T cell repertoires in COVID-19. Turning to the study itself: COVID-19 samples collected from the United States, Italy and Spain covered acute and convalescent phases. Sample material is recorded as cDNA or gDNA derived from T cells, B-cell-depleted T cells, or PBMCs.

Study processing details: Amplified reference gene primers provided the basis for estimating nucleated cell counts. TCRdb's table, derived via immunoSEQ multiplex PCR, lists solely in-frame clones and lacks some. V and J calls and clone size are as listed in that table; D and trimming were resolved from the DNA. The table records about 100,000 clones, roughly 86% of them present only once. The CDR3 covers 14 residues. V lost 3 bases and J 1 base, leaving 8 bases between the germline ends. CDR1 is LGHDT, CDR2 YNNKEL, per germline (reference sequence). A remark on this clone: Within the sample, other DNA sequences also encode this same CDR3.

The source is a woman in her fifties or sixties with acute or convalescent COVID-19. The chain recombines TRBV3-1 (or the pseudogene TRBV3-2) with TRBJ2-3; D perhaps matches TRBD1 (5 bases). The sequencing input was peripheral blood. DNA of the CDR3: TGTGCCAGCAGCCAGGGCAGGGGCACAGATACGCAGTATTTT. The encoded protein is CASSQGRGTDTQYF.